The table lists the clone carrying this TCR beta chain with a count of one. CDR3 length: 15 residues. CDR1 and CDR2 (germline): SGHTA, FQGNSA. The ends were cut back, 5 bases at V and 7 bases at J, with 21 bases in the middle. Source study methods: Reference gene primer amplification gave estimated nucleated cell counts. Sequenced by immunoSEQ multiplex PCR; TCRdb stores in-frame clones only, minus some. V, J and clone size are those of that table, while D and trimming were read from the DNA. The sample has 110,000 to 150,000 clones; about 90% are singletons. The entry originates in a study of blood T cell repertoires in COVID-19. In the study overall: Spain, Italy and the United States supplied samples that represented acute and convalescent COVID-19. T cells, B-cell-depleted T cells, or PBMCs supplied cDNA or gDNA.

The chain links TRBV7-2 to TRBJ2-7; D may be TRBD2 (7 bases). Sequencing input: peripheral blood. This sequence was found in a woman of 80 years or more with acute or convalescent COVID-19. The CDR3 region is CASSPKGGGGLEQYF. The CDR3 nucleotides are TGTGCCAGCAGCCCGAAAGGAGGGGGGGGCCTTGAGCAGTACTTC.